A selection of T cell receptor beta chains follows, all from one sample in a study of cytomegalovirus exposure and HLA in healthy donors. Sequencing used immunoSEQ multiplex PCR; TCRdb keeps in-frame clones, though not all of them. The table has more than 100,000 clones, approximately 80% seen once; the top ten hold 0.24%. The sequenced sample was PBMCs. Receptors originate from a man aged 45-65 years in good health and CMV-seronegative. CDR3s include the opening cysteine and the closing phenylalanine or tryptophan. Fields, in order: J gene, D gene, V gene, clone size, CDR3 DNA, CDR3 protein. The D gene is left open where the match is weak. Size tells how often a clone was seen (once, few, many) or the class of an expanded clone, and some rows leave it out.

j_call: TRBJ1-2; d_call: NA; v_call: TRBV7-2; clone_size: NA; cdr3_nt: TGTGCCAGCAGCTTAGCCGGCGGCCCCTATGGCTACACCTTC; cdr3_aa: CASSLAGGPYGYTF
j_call: TRBJ2-5; d_call: TRBD2; v_call: TRBV7-6; clone_size: NA; cdr3_nt: TGTGCCAGCAGCCCCGTTGCGGGGGGCCTAGAGACCCAGTACTTC; cdr3_aa: CASSPVAGGLETQYF
j_call: TRBJ2-5; d_call: NA; v_call: TRBV5-8; clone_size: NA; cdr3_nt: TGTGCCACCGGCCACAGGGTCATAGAGACCCAGTACTTC; cdr3_aa: CATGHRVIETQYF
j_call: TRBJ1-1; d_call: NA; v_call: TRBV7-2; clone_size: NA; cdr3_nt: TGTGCCAGCAGATATGGGGGGGACGCGGGGGCTTTCTTT; cdr3_aa: CASRYGGDAGAFF
j_call: TRBJ2-7; d_call: TRBD1; v_call: TRBV11-2; clone_size: few; cdr3_nt: TGTGCCAGCAGCTTCGGACAGGGAGGGCAGTACTTC; cdr3_aa: CASSFGQGGQYF
j_call: TRBJ2-7; d_call: NA; v_call: TRBV5-6; clone_size: NA; cdr3_nt: TGTGCCAGCAGCAAAGCGGGACAGGAACACGAGCAGTACTTC; cdr3_aa: CASSKAGQEHEQYF
j_call: TRBJ1-6; d_call: TRBD1; v_call: TRBV5-1; clone_size: NA; cdr3_nt: TGCGCCAGCAGCTTGGAGGGACAGGGTAGTAATTCACCCCTCCACTTT; cdr3_aa: CASSLEGQGSNSPLHF
j_call: TRBJ1-3; d_call: NA; v_call: TRBV7-9; clone_size: once; cdr3_nt: TGTGCCAGCAGGCTGCGTGTAGGGGAAGGGCCCTCTGGAAACACCATATATTTT; cdr3_aa: CASRLRVGEGPSGNTIYF
j_call: TRBJ2-1; d_call: NA; v_call: TRBV6-5; clone_size: once; cdr3_nt: TGTGCCAGCAGCTCACAGGGATACAATGAGCAGTTCTTC; cdr3_aa: CASSSQGYNEQFF
j_call: TRBJ2-7; d_call: TRBD1; v_call: TRBV25-1; clone_size: NA; cdr3_nt: TGTGCCAGCAGTGGGACAGGGGCCCACGAGCAGTACTTC; cdr3_aa: CASSGTGAHEQYF
j_call: TRBJ2-6; d_call: NA; v_call: TRBV11-2; clone_size: NA; cdr3_nt: TGTGCCAGCAGCTTAGTTCGGTCCTCTGGGGCCAACGTCCTGACTTTC; cdr3_aa: CASSLVRSSGANVLTF
j_call: TRBJ2-5; d_call: NA; v_call: TRBV9; clone_size: NA; cdr3_nt: TGTGCCAGCAGCGTAGGCAGGGAAGAGACCCAGTACTTC; cdr3_aa: CASSVGREETQYF
j_call: TRBJ2-7; d_call: TRBD2; v_call: TRBV5-4; clone_size: NA; cdr3_nt: TGTGCCAGCAGCCCGGTGGGCGGTCGAGCGGGGGCCGTCATCGAGCAGTACTTC; cdr3_aa: CASSPVGGRAGAVIEQYF
j_call: TRBJ2-4; d_call: NA; v_call: TRBV5-6; clone_size: NA; cdr3_nt: TGTGCCAGCAGCTTGTTGGCCCCCGGAGGCAAAAACATTCAGTACTTC; cdr3_aa: CASSLLAPGGKNIQYF
j_call: TRBJ2-7; d_call: NA; v_call: TRBV6-1; clone_size: once; cdr3_nt: TGTGCCAGCAGGATTTCTGGGGGCGCTATGCGCGAGCAGTACTTC; cdr3_aa: CASRISGGAMREQYF
j_call: TRBJ2-5; d_call: TRBD1; v_call: TRBV5-4; clone_size: NA; cdr3_nt: TGTGCCAGCAGTGGACAGGGGGCAGGGACCCAGTACTTC; cdr3_aa: CASSGQGAGTQYF